Each of the 20 T cell receptor beta chains below was sequenced from the same sample in a study of blood T cell repertoires in COVID-19 (dated by TCRdb to 2020 to 2022). To prepare the library, the immunoSEQ multiplex PCR assay was applied. Sourced from immuneACCESS, this table was stored by TCRdb with only in-frame sequences that have V and J called. A share of the clones is absent; for the studies checked, an unresolved V gene accounts for under half, and the remainder has no known explanation. The sample data list roughly 250,000 clones, and 90% of these were observed just once. Roughly 3.6% of the sample belongs to the ten largest clones. What was sequenced was peripheral blood. These receptors were obtained from a woman aged 40 to 50 with acute or convalescent COVID-19.

This chain joins TRBV7-2 and TRBJ1-4; D is perhaps TRBD1 (6 bases). The V end was cut by 5 bases, the J end by 4 bases, with 26 bases between. Germline V lookup: CDR1 SGHTA, CDR2 FQGNSA. CDR3 length: 19 residues. The CDR3 here is CASSPHGGGAILYNEKLFF. The DNA for the CDR3 is TGTGCCAGCAGCCCCCACGGTGGGGGGGCGATTCTTTATAATGAAAAACTGTTTTTT.

This chain links TRBV6-6 with TRBJ1-6, with a weak D call TRBD1 (5 bases). Trimming stripped 2 bases from V and 9 bases from J, with 14 bases between. Germline V gene sequence: CDR1 MNHNY, CDR2 SVGAGI (reference sequence). The CDR3 contains 15 residues. Here the CDR3 reads CASSYMALGGSPLHF. The CDR3 nucleotides read TGTGCCAGCAGTTACATGGCCCTGGGGGGTTCACCCCTCCACTTT.

This CDR3 reads CASSQDRGNTEAFF. For the CDR3, the DNA is TGTGCCAGCAGCCAAGACAGAGGGAACACTGAAGCTTTCTTT. The chain employs TRBV3-1 (or the pseudogene TRBV3-2) and TRBJ1-1, with D unresolved. The CDR3 extends over 14 amino acids. Germline V lookup: CDR1 LGHDT, CDR2 YNNKEL (reference sequence). V was pared by 0 bases and J by 1 base, with 6 bases between.

The chain recombines TRBV7-9 with TRBJ2-5; 12 bases are shared with TRBD1. Germline V lookup: CDR1 SEHNR, CDR2 FQNEAQ (reference sequence). The junction had 2 bases not matched to a gene; V was cut back by 5 bases and J by 4 bases. The CDR3 is made up of 14 amino acids. The CDR3 reads CASSMGQGAETQYF. The CDR3 DNA sequence: TGTGCCAGCAGCATGGGACAGGGGGCAGAGACCCAGTACTTC. Full variable domain (rest looked up from reference TRBV7-9 and TRBJ2-5): DTGVSQNPRHKITKRGQNVTFRCDPISEHNRLYWYRQTLGQGPEFLTYFQNEAQLEKSRLLSDRFSAERPKGSFSTLEIQRTEQGDSAMYLCASSMGQGAETQYFGPGTRLLVL.

This clone was detected only a few times. J is TRBJ1-3 and V is TRBV5-6; TRBD1 matches at 7 bases. Germline V gene data show CDR1 as SGHDT and CDR2 as YYEEEE. This CDR3 is 16 amino acids long. J was trimmed by 5 bases and V by 2 bases; bases with no gene match: 10. CDR3 nucleotides: TGTGCCAGCAGCTTCATGGGCCGACAGGGAAGAAACACCATATATTTT. It codes for CASSFMGRQGRNTIYF.

The chain has TRBV19 and TRBJ1-3; the match to TRBD1 covers 11 bases. This CDR3 spans 15 amino acids. V shed 10 bases and J 1 base; nucleotides not matched to a gene: 6. The germline gives CDR1 LNHDA, CDR2 SQIVND (reference sequence). DNA of the CDR3: TGTGCCAACCCGGACAGGGGGCTTTCTGGAAACACCATATATTTT. Amino acids: CANPDRGLSGNTIYF. Filled out from reference TRBV19 and TRBJ1-3, the complete variable domain reads DGGITQSPKYLFRKEGQNVTLSCEQNLNHDAMYWYRQDPGQGLRLIYYSQIVNDFQKGDIAEGYSVSREKKESFPLTVTSAQKNPTAFYLCANPDRGLSGNTIYFGEGSWLTVV.

This clone was counted only a few times. The J gene is TRBJ2-3, the V gene TRBV19, with TRBD1 matching over 9 bases. V gave up 3 bases and J gave up 5 bases; unmatched junction bases: 6. Per the germline V gene, CDR1 is LNHDA and CDR2 is SQIVND (reference sequence). The CDR3 spans 15 residues. The CDR3 here is CASSIRGQGQDTQYF. The CDR3 coding sequence is TGTGCCAGTAGTATTAGGGGACAGGGTCAAGATACGCAGTATTTT.

The rearrangement links TRBV9 to TRBJ2-1, with 7 bases fitting TRBD2. The CDR3 spans 16 residues. The V segment lost 4 bases and the J segment 9 bases; nucleotides outside the gene matches: 16. Germline CDR1 and CDR2: SGDLS and YYNGEE. The CDR3 protein is CASSPHPLGGMFEQFF. CDR3 nucleotide sequence: TGTGCCAGCAGCCCTCATCCATTGGGGGGGATGTTTGAGCAGTTCTTC. The whole variable domain, filled in from reference TRBV9 and TRBJ2-1, reads DSGVTQTPKHLITATGQRVTLRCSPRSGDLSVYWYQQSLDQGLQFLIQYYNGEERAKGNILERFSAQQFPDLHSELNLSSLELGDSALYFCASSPHPLGGMFEQFFGPGTRLTVL.

The rearrangement uses TRBV5-1 and TRBJ2-3, with a tentative D call TRBD2 (6 bases). Germline lookup yields CDR1 SGHRS and CDR2 YFSETQ. Deletions cut 0 bases from V and 0 bases from J, with 8 bases between. CDR3 size: 15 residues. CDR3 sequence (DNA): TGCGCCAGCAGCTTGGCCGCGGGGAGCACAGATACGCAGTATTTT. Translating it yields CASSLAAGSTDTQYF.

The CDR3 sequence: CATRDFYGYTF. The CDR3 DNA is TGTGCCACCCGGGACTTCTATGGCTACACCTTC. J is TRBJ1-2 and V is TRBV24-1, with TRBD1 as a possible D gene (5 bases). Trimming removed 9 bases at V and 4 bases at J, with 8 bases between. CDR1 is KGHDR, CDR2 SFDVKD, per germline. CDR3 length equals 11 residues.

The J gene is TRBJ1-1, the V gene TRBV3-1 (or the pseudogene TRBV3-2), with D perhaps TRBD1 (5 bases). This CDR3 is 14 amino acids long. Deletions cut 1 base from V and 6 bases from J, with 12 bases between. Germline loops: CDR1 LGHDT, CDR2 YNNKEL (reference sequence). The CDR3 is CASSQAAGRAEAFF. The CDR3 nucleotides are TGTGCCAGCAGCCAAGCGGCAGGGAGGGCTGAAGCTTTCTTT.

The V and J genes are TRBV6-5 and TRBJ1-6, with D hard to call. Per the germline V gene, CDR1 is MNHEY and CDR2 is SVGAGI. V shed 2 bases and J shed 10 bases, with 9 bases lying between them. This CDR3 comprises 13 residues. CDR3: CASSYKRASPLHF. As DNA, the CDR3 is TGTGCCAGCAGTTACAAGAGGGCATCACCCCTCCACTTT.

The chain recombines TRBV15 with TRBJ2-3; 9 nucleotides match TRBD2. This CDR3 comprises 16 residues. Per germline, CDR1 LNHNV and CDR2 YYDKDF (reference sequence). V lost 1 base and J lost 3; bases outside the gene matches: 5. CDR3 sequence reads: CATSRARGGPTDTQYF. The DNA of the CDR3 is TGTGCCACCAGCAGAGCGCGGGGGGGGCCAACAGATACGCAGTATTTT.

V and J are TRBV19 and TRBJ2-5; D may be TRBD2 (6 bases). This CDR3 has 18 residues. Looked up from germline, CDR1 is LNHDA and CDR2 is SQIVND (reference sequence). The V gene lost 6 bases and the J gene lost 5 bases, with 28 bases spanning the gap. In nucleotides, the CDR3 is TGTGCCAGTAGCAACCAATTATTGGGAGGCGGGATTTGGGAGACCCAGTACTTC. It translates to CASSNQLLGGGIWETQYF.

The CDR3 DNA reads as TGTGCCAGCAGTGAACCAGGAAATACGCAGTATTTT. It translates to CASSEPGNTQYF. The rearrangement links TRBV6-1 to TRBJ2-3; D is undetermined. Looked up from germline, CDR1 is MNHNS and CDR2 is SASEGT. Trimming stripped 2 bases from V and 7 bases from J, with 7 bases between. The CDR3 consists of 12 residues.

The CDR3 region is CASSTGIKQDSPLHF. Here the CDR3 DNA reads TGCGCCAGCAGCACAGGTATTAAGCAGGATTCACCCCTCCACTTT. This sequence joins TRBV5-1 and TRBJ1-6; TRBD1 might be the D (5 bases). There are 15 residues in the CDR3. The germline V gene has CDR1 SGHRS and CDR2 YFSETQ. The V end was cut by 4 bases, the J end by 8 bases, with 16 bases between.

This chain uses TRBV2 with TRBJ1-5; 8 bases align to TRBD1. The CDR3 totals 15 residues. The V gene's germline CDR1 is SNHLY and CDR2 FYNNEI. The J segment lost 11 bases and the V segment lost 7 bases, leaving 16 bases of the junction unmatched. CDR3 sequence: CASKSGQGGNVAQHF. In DNA form, the CDR3 reads TGTGCCAGCAAGTCCGGACAGGGTGGAAATGTGGCCCAGCATTTT.

Only one count was recorded for this clone. The chain links TRBV19 to TRBJ1-1; 7 bases are a match to TRBD1. The CDR3 is made up of 17 amino acids. The V segment lost 3 bases and the J segment 1 base; nucleotides outside the gene matches: 11. Germline V gene lookup returns CDR1 LNHDA and CDR2 SQIVND (reference sequence). The CDR3 spells CASSILLPTGSNTEAFF. The CDR3 DNA follows: TGTGCCAGTAGTATTCTCCTACCGACAGGGTCGAACACTGAAGCTTTCTTT.

This clone was seen just once. The rearrangement links TRBV18 to TRBJ1-2; 8 bases fit TRBD1. V was clipped by 4 bases and J by 6 bases; unmatched bases: 16. The CDR3 extends over 17 amino acids. Germline assignment: CDR1 KGHSH and CDR2 LQKENI. The DNA of the CDR3 is TGTGCCAGCTCACTTATTCCCACAGGGGGGCTAAGAAATGGCTACACCTTC. This encodes CASSLIPTGGLRNGYTF.

The rearrangement links TRBV5-5 to TRBJ1-2, with TRBD1 identical over 7 bases. J was trimmed by 4 bases and V by 4 bases; bases with no gene match: 10. This CDR3 comprises 15 residues. Germline assignment: CDR1 SGHKS and CDR2 YYEKEE (reference sequence). The CDR3 DNA reads TGTGCCAGCAGCCTACGGACAGGAGGAGGCTATGGCTACACCTTC. Translating gives CASSLRTGGGYGYTF.